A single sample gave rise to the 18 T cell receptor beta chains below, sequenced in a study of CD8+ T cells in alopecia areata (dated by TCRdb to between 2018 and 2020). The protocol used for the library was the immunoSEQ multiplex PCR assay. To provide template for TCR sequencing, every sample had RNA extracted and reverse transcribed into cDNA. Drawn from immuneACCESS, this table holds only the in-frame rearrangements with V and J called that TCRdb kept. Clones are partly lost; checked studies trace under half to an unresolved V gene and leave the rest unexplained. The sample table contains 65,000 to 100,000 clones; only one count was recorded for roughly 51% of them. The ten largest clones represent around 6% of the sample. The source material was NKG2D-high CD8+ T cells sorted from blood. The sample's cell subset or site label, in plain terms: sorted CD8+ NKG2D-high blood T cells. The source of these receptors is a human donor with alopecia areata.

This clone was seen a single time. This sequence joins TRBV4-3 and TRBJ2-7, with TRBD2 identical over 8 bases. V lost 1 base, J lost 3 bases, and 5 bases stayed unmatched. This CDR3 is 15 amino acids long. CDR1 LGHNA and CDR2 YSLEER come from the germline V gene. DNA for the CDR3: TGCGCCAGCAGCCAAGGGTATAGCGGGATCTACGAGCAGTACTTC. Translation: CASSQGYSGIYEQYF.

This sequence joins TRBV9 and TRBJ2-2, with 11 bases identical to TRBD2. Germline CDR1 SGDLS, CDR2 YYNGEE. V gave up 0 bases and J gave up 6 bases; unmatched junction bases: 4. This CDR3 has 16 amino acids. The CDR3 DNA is TGTGCCAGCAGCGTAGAGGCTAGCGGGGGGCCCGGGGAGCTGTTTTTT. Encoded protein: CASSVEASGGPGELFF.

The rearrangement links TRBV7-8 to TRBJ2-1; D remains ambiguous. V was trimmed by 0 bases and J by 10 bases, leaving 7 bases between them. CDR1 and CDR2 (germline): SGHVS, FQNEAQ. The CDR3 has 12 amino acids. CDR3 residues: CASSLAKREQFF. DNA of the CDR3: TGTGCCAGCAGCTTAGCGAAACGGGAGCAGTTCTTC.

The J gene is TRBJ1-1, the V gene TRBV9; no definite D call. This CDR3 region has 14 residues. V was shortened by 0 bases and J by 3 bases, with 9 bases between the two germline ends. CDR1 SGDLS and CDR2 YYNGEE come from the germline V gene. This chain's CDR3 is CASSVAREDTEAFF. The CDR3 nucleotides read TGTGCCAGCAGCGTAGCCCGGGAGGACACTGAAGCTTTCTTT.

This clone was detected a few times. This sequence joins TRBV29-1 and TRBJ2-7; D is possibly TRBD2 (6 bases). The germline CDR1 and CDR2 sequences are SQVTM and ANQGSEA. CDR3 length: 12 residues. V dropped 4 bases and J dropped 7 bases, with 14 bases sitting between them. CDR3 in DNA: TGCAGCGTTGCGGCGGGAAATAGGGAGCAGTACTTC. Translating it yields CSVAAGNREQYF.

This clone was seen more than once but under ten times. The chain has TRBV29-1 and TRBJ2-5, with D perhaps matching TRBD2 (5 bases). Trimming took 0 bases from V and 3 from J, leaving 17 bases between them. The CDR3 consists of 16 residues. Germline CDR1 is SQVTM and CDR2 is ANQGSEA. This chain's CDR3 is CSVEDGLRGVEETQYF. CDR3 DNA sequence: TGCAGCGTTGAAGATGGGCTACGGGGAGTGGAAGAGACCCAGTACTTC.

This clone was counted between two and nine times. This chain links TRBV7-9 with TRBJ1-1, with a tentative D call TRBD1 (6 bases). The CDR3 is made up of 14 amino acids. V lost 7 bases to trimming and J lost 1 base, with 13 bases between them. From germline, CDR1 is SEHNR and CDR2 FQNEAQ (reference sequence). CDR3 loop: CASTIGRGNTEAFF. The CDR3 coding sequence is TGTGCCAGCACAATAGGCAGGGGGAACACTGAAGCTTTCTTT.

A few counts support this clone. DNA of the CDR3: TGCAGCGTTGAATCCAATCCCTACGAGCAGTACTTC. It yields the protein CSVESNPYEQYF. V and J are TRBV29-1 and TRBJ2-7, with unresolved D. The germline gives CDR1 SQVTM, CDR2 ANQGSEA. The CDR3 length is 12 residues. V dropped 2 bases and J dropped 2 bases, with 7 bases sitting between them.

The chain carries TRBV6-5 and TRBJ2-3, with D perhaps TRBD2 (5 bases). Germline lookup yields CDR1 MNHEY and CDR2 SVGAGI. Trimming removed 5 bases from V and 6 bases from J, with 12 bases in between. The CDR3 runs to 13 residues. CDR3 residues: CASSPKPGDTQYF. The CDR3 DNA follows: TGTGCCAGCAGTCCTAAGCCGGGGGATACGCAGTATTTT.

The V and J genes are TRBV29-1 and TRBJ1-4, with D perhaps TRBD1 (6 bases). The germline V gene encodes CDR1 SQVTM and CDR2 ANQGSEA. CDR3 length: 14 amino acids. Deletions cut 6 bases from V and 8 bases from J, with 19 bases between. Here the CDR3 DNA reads TGCAGCGTGGTGGGTCGGGGGCCTTTGGAAAAACTGTTTTTT. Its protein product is CSVVGRGPLEKLFF.

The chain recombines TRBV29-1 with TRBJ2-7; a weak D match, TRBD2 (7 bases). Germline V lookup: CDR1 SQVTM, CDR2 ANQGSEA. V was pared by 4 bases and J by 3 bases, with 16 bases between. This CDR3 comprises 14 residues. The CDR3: CSVVLGGAGYEQYF. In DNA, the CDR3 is TGCAGCGTTGTCCTAGGGGGGGCGGGCTACGAGCAGTACTTC.

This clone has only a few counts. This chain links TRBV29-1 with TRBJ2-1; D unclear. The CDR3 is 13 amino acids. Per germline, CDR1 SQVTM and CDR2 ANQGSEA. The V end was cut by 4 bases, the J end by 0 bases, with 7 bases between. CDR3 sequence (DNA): TGCAGCGTTGTGGATAGCTCCTACAATGAGCAGTTCTTC. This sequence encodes CSVVDSSYNEQFF.

In DNA form, the CDR3 reads TGCAGCGTTCTGGCAGGGAGGGGTGAGGGCTACACCTTC. The encoded protein is CSVLAGRGEGYTF. V and J are TRBV29-1 and TRBJ1-2, with D possibly being TRBD1 (5 bases). The CDR3 spans 13 residues. Looked up from germline, CDR1 is SQVTM and CDR2 is ANQGSEA. Trimming removed 5 bases at V and 8 bases at J, with 18 bases between.

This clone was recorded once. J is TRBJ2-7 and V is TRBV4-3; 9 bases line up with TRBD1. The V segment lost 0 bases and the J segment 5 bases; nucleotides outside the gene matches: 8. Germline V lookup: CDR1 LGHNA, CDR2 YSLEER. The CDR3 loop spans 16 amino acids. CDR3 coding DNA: TGCGCCAGCAGCCAAGATGAATACGGGACAGGGAACGAGCAGTACTTC. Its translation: CASSQDEYGTGNEQYF.

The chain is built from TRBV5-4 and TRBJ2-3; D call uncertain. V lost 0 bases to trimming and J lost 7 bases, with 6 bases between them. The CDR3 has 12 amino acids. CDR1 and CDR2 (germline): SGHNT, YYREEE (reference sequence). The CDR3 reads CASSLGDYTQYF. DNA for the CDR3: TGTGCCAGCAGCTTGGGGGATTATACGCAGTATTTT.

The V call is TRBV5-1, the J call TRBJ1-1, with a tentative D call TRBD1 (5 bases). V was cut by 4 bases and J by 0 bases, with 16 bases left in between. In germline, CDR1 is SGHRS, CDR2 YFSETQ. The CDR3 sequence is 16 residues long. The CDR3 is CASSPGVLVMNTEAFF. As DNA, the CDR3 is TGCGCCAGCAGCCCGGGGGTATTGGTCATGAACACTGAAGCTTTCTTT.

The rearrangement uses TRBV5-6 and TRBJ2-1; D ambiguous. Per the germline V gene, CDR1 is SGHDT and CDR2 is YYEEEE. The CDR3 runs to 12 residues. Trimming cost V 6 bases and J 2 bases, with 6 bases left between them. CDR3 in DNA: TGTGCCAGCACCCGCGCCTACAATGAGCAGTTCTTC. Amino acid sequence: CASTRAYNEQFF.

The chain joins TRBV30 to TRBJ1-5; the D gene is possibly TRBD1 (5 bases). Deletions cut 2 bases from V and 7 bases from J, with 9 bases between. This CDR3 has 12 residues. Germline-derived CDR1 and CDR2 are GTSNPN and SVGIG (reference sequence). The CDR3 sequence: CAWSPGGQPQHF. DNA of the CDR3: TGTGCCTGGAGTCCTGGGGGACAGCCCCAGCATTTT. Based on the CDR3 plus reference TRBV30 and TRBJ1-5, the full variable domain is SQTIHQWPATLVQPVGSPLSLECTVEGTSNPNLYWYRQAAGRGLQLLFYSVGIGQISSEVPQNLSASRPQDRQFILSSKKLLLSDSGFYLCAWSPGGQPQHFGDGTRLSIL.